This TCR beta chain originates from a study of cytomegalovirus exposure and HLA in healthy donors. The overall study: A prior study identified roughly 110 million unique TCR beta sequences from 200 million or so T cells. General study findings and limits: Earlier analysis yielded a pattern in which most TCR beta V segments were productive about 90% or about 30% of the time. CMV serostatus alone was available as immune exposure information.

The study ran its PCR with 60 Vbeta and 13 Jbeta primers. TCRdb keeps only in-frame clones here, not all; method: immunoSEQ multiplex PCR. The data show approximately 100,000 clones, approximately 89% seen once. A word on this clone: As yet, its antigen is unknown.

CDR1 and CDR2 from the germline V gene are SGHRS and YFSETQ. The CDR3 has 15 residues. The germline V and J ends were trimmed by 7 bases and 2 bases, with 17 bases remaining between them. This chain uses TRBV5-1 with TRBJ2-3, with D maybe TRBD1 (5 bases). The TCR comes from a man aged 25-40 years in good health and CMV-seronegative. The specimen sequenced was PBMCs. CDR3 sequence reads: CASRTRQGYTDTQYF. The CDR3 DNA reads as TGCGCCAGCCGGACGCGGCAGGGATACACAGATACGCAGTATTTT.